This note documents a single T cell receptor (beta chain) sequence. Its antigen is not identified. This CDR3 is 14 amino acids long. V was trimmed by 5 bases and J by 8 bases, leaving 15 bases between them. Germline CDR1 reads MDHEN; CDR2 reads SYDVKM. This sample was taken from a study of T cell responses to AZD1222 COVID-19 vaccine. Points from the study as a whole: When two AZD1222 doses had been given, Spike-specific TCR breadth and depth rose. Spike was spanned by vaccine-associated CD4 TCRs, which were dominant at 160-218 and 743-854.

Sequencing was performed with immunoSEQ multiplex PCR; in TCRdb, only in-frame clones are kept and a portion is missing. The repertoire holds 70,000 to 95,000 clones, over 85% seen once, with approximately 3% in the top ten. The starting material was peripheral blood, obtained on day 0 of MenACWY control vaccination. This receptor was taken from an adult in good health. This chain links TRBV28 with TRBJ1-4, with D maybe TRBD1 (6 bases). CDR3 DNA sequence: TGTGCCAGCAGTCCCCCCAGGGGTTGGGAAAAACTGTTTTTT. Its translation: CASSPPRGWEKLFF.